The clone carrying this T cell receptor beta chain has ten or more counts. Unique molecular identifiers were incorporated into the prepared TCRbeta library. TCRdb re-called the PCR reads with MiXCR, one entry per CDR3 protein. The sample carries some 250,000 distinct CDR3 sequences, approximately 12% recorded once. The CDR3 runs to 11 residues. V was clipped by 5 bases and J by 4 bases; unmatched bases: 1. Germline CDR1 reads DFQATT; CDR2 reads SNEGSKA (reference sequence). This sample is part of a study of T-cell reconstitution after alpha-beta-depleted transplantation in children. The specimen comprised PBMCs from the stem cell graft donor, sampled from the stem cell graft. This clonotype was obtained from a human donor who donated a stem cell graft to a child with acute lymphoblastic leukemia. The chain joins TRBV20-1 to TRBJ1-1; 7 positions agree with TRBD1. The CDR3 spells CSAAGGTEAFF. The DNA for the CDR3 is TGCAGTGCTGCAGGGGGCACTGAAGCTTTCTTT.